This T cell receptor (beta chain) is drawn from a study of T cell responses to AZD1222 COVID-19 vaccine. General study points: Just a handful of AZD1222 recipients tested seropositive at baseline. Among the donors, most were white British and more were female, and clonal diversity was possibly underestimated.

Note on this clone: The target antigen is unknown.

The V segment lost 8 bases and the J segment 1 base; nucleotides outside the gene matches: 8. Germline CDR1 is ENHRY and CDR2 is SYGVKD. There are 15 residues in the CDR3. Repertoires were generated with immunoSEQ multiplex PCR, while TCRdb's copy carries only in-frame clones and drops some. This sample has around 170,000 clones, with 80% to 95% found just once. The receptor was derived from an adult in good health. Source: peripheral blood, taken on day 0 of AZD1222 vaccination. The chain couples TRBV10-3 to TRBJ2-4, with 7 bases lining up with TRBD1. CDR3 in DNA: TGTGCCATCGGCCCGGGGACAGCGGCCAAAAACATTCAGTACTTC. Amino acids: CAIGPGTAAKNIQYF.